The entry that follows covers one TCR beta chain sequence. This entry comes from a study of regulatory T cells in long-lasting Graves disease. The length of the CDR3 is 13 residues. Trimming removed 0 bases from V and 7 bases from J, with 10 bases in between. In germline, CDR1 is GTSNPN, CDR2 SVGIG (reference sequence). The time point is: persistent/refractory GD, antithyroid drugs over 5 years with positive TRAb. Generation of the TCR library employed RNA extracted from PBMCs. Assembly of TCR beta libraries relied on iRepertoire HTBI primers together with Arm-PCR of CDR3 regions. TCRdb re-analysed the multiplex PCR reads in MiXCR, keeping a single row per CDR3 protein. The data hold 300,000 or so distinct CDR3 sequences, with about 20% observed a single time.

This specimen consisted of peripheral blood mononuclear cells (PBMCs), obtained when the disease was refractory, from a patient treated with antithyroid drugs. This chain uses TRBV30 with TRBJ1-5; no clear D gene. This receptor was taken from a female donor with Graves disease. The CDR3 DNA reads TGTGCCTGGAGTGTACGAGACAACCAGCCCCAGCATTTT. Its protein product is CAWSVRDNQPQHF.